This T cell receptor (beta chain) stems from a study of cytotoxic CD8 clonotypes in ibrutinib-treated CLL. Study as a whole: Response sampling occurred after a median approximately eleven months of treatment (range 6 to 36).

Target depth was 1 in 200,000 to 1 in 1 million T cells, about 10x per clonotype. Clones were read by immunoSEQ multiplex PCR, and TCRdb kept only the in-frame ones, dropping some. This table holds fewer than 90,000 clones, 86% found once. CDR1 SGHRS and CDR2 YFSETQ come from the germline V gene. This CDR3 is built from 15 residues. V dropped 0 bases and J dropped 2 bases, with 10 bases sitting between them. The TCR sequence derives from a human donor with chronic lymphocytic leukemia. V usage is TRBV5-1 and J usage is TRBJ2-3; no clear D. This specimen was PBMCs, taken before ibrutinib treatment. The CDR3 protein is CASSLEGRPTDTQYF. CDR3 nucleotides: TGCGCCAGCAGCTTGGAAGGTAGACCCACAGATACGCAGTATTTT.